The 2 T cell receptor beta chains presented below share a single source sample, sequenced in a study of T-cell reconstitution after alpha-beta-depleted transplantation in children. Unique molecular identifiers were built into the TCRbeta library. Each CDR3 protein gets one entry after TCRdb re-called the PCR reads with MiXCR. The table includes approximately 590,000 distinct CDR3 sequences, about 10% detected once. The sequenced sample was PBMCs from the stem cell graft donor, obtained from the stem cell graft. Receptor source: a human donor who donated a stem cell graft to a child with acute myeloid leukemia.

The DNA of the CDR3 is TGCGCCAGCAGCTTGTCAGCCACAGGGGGCGGTGAAAAACTGTTTTTT. Protein: CASSLSATGGGEKLFF. V is TRBV5-1 and J is TRBJ1-4; the match to TRBD1 covers 9 bases. The CDR3 is 16 amino acids. The V segment lost 1 base and the J segment 7 bases; nucleotides outside the gene matches: 8. The germline V gene has CDR1 SGHRS and CDR2 YFSETQ.

This rearrangement joins TRBV25-1 to TRBJ2-1; D is perhaps TRBD1 (6 bases). Germline-derived CDR1 and CDR2 are MGHDK and SYGVNS. Trimming removed 4 bases from V and 4 bases from J, with 11 bases in between. The CDR3 has 14 residues. The CDR3 is CASSGDILYNEQFF. CDR3 DNA sequence: TGTGCCAGCAGTGGGGACATTTTATACAATGAGCAGTTCTTC. The full variable domain, completed using reference TRBV25-1 and TRBJ2-1, is EADIYQTPRYLVIGTGKKITLECSQTMGHDKMYWYQQDPGMELHLIHYSYGVNSTEKGDLSSESTVSRIRTEHFPLTLESARPSHTSQYLCASSGDILYNEQFFGPGTRLTVL.